The text below deals with one T cell receptor (beta chain). The antigen is undetermined. These data originate in a study of shared clonotypes between healthy human individuals. CD45RO-negative CD8 cells positively selected for CCR7 made up the naive population, which excluded terminally differentiated effector memory CD45RA+ cells. Regarding the study as a whole: Some naive CD4 clonotypes, approximately 4.5%, turned up in common across several donors.

Around 200 ng DNA, tens of thousands of T cell genomes, went into each sorted-subset replicate PCR. Using immunoSEQ multiplex PCR, the repertoire was profiled, and TCRdb retains in-frame clones only, with some absent. Of about 650,000 clones in the sample, nearly 97% were seen once. The sample taken for sequencing was naive CD8+ T cells sorted from blood. This clonotype was obtained from a woman in her twenties or thirties in good health.

CDR3 nucleotides: TGTGCCAGCAGCTTAGTAAATGGTGAAGCTTTCTTT. As protein: CASSLVNGEAFF. The chain has TRBV7-9 and TRBJ1-1, with D uncertain. The CDR3 spans 12 residues. Trimming left V 1 base short and J 7 bases short, with 7 bases between. Per the germline V gene, CDR1 is SEHNR and CDR2 is FQNEAQ (reference sequence).